The clone carrying this T cell receptor beta chain appeared a few times. Its antigen is currently unknown. This sample was included in a study of blood T cells in healthy people across ages. Study results and caveats: More naive CD4+ cells and higher diversity were found in long-lived than in aged donors.

Per the germline V gene, CDR1 is MDHEN and CDR2 is SYDVKM. This CDR3 comprises 17 residues. V lost 0 bases and J 0 bases, leaving 14 bases between the germline ends. It was with a sample-barcoded 5' primer and a J-beta primer mix that a second PCR of roughly 7 to 12 cycles was run. Template switching added a 12-random-nucleotide identifier to every cDNA molecule. TCRdb reprocessed the 5' RACE reads with MiXCR, giving one entry per CDR3 protein. The repertoire consists of approximately 2,000,000 distinct CDR3 sequences, with roughly 43% occurring once and the leading ten covering more than 20%. This chain links TRBV28 with TRBJ1-1; D unresolved. The sample consisted of blood. This TCR was recovered from a human donor in good health. The CDR3 DNA follows: TGTGCCAGCAGTTTATGGCCCCGGCAGTCAATGAACACTGAAGCTTTCTTT. Translated, it gives CASSLWPRQSMNTEAFF.